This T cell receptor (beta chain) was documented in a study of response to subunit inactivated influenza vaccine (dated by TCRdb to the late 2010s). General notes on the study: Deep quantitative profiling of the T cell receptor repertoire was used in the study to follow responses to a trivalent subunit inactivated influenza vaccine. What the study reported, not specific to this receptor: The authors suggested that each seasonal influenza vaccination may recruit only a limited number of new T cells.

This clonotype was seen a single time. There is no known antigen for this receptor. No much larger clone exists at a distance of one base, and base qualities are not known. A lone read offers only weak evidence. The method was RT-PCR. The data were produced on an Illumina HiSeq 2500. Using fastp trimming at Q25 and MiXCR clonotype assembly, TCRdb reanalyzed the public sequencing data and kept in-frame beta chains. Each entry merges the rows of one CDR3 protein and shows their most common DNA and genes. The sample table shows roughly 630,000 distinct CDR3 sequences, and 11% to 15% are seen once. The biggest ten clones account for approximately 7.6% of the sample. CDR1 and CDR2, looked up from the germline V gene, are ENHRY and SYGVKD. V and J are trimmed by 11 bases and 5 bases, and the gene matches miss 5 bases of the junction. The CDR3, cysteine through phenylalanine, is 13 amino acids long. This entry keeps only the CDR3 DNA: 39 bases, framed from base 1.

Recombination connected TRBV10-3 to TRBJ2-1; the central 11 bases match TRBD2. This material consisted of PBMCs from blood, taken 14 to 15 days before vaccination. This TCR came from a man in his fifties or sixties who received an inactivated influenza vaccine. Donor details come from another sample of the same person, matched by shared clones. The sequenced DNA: TGTGCCGCACTAGCGGGAGAACACAATGAGCAGTTCTTC. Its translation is CAALAGEHNEQFF.